This T cell receptor beta chain was captured by sequencing in a study of OX40 agonist ivuxolimab in advanced cancers. Study-level background: The study enrolled dose-escalation patients with hepatocellular carcinoma, melanoma, renal cell or head and neck cancer.

The germline CDR1 and CDR2 sequences are SGDLS and YYNGEE. CDR3 length: 14 amino acids. V gave up 4 bases and J gave up 2 bases, with 13 bases separating them. TCRdb keeps only in-frame clones here, not all; method: immunoSEQ multiplex PCR. The sample records some 90,000 clones, under 95% being singletons. The chain has TRBV9 and TRBJ2-7; weak D call: TRBD2 (6 bases). Sample: CD4+ or CD8+ T cells sorted from blood, taken in a trial of the OX40 agonist ivuxolimab. This clonotype was sampled from an adult with an advanced solid tumor such as melanoma, head and neck, liver or kidney cancer. CDR3 loop: CASSPPSEPYEQYF. The DNA for the CDR3 is TGTGCCAGCAGCCCCCCTAGCGAACCCTACGAGCAGTACTTC. The complete variable domain, with remaining parts taken from reference TRBV9 and TRBJ2-7, reads DSGVTQTPKHLITATGQRVTLRCSPRSGDLSVYWYQQSLDQGLQFLIQYYNGEERAKGNILERFSAQQFPDLHSELNLSSLELGDSALYFCASSPPSEPYEQYFGPGTRLTVT.